Listed below are T cell receptor beta chains from one sample, sequenced in a study of T-cell memory formation after mild COVID-19. TCRdb reprocessed the 5' RACE reads via MiXCR and lists one record per CDR3 protein. This table has 280,000 or so distinct CDR3 sequences, roughly 18% appearing once. The sequenced material came from PBMCs or a T cell subset sorted from them (not recorded which). All receptors come from a man aged 18-30 years who had mild COVID-19 (a few samples of this study predate the infection). Cell type and time point are not known. CDR3s include the opening cysteine and the closing phenylalanine or tryptophan. A D gene is named only where the DNA matches it firmly. Size is omitted from some rows. Given values are once, few, many or a class for expanded clones.

d_call | clone_size | j_call | v_call | cdr3_aa
- | - | TRBJ2-2 | TRBV5-1 | CASSLVWGRSTGELFF
TRBD2 | - | TRBJ2-2 | TRBV15 | CATRDILAGGPKATGELFF
- | few | TRBJ1-5 | TRBV12-3/TRBV12-4 | CASSLGTLDQPQHF
TRBD1 | - | TRBJ1-5 | TRBV5-1 | CASSLDGQGNQPQHF
TRBD2 | - | TRBJ2-1 | TRBV5-1 | CASSLSAGGPNEQFF
- | few | TRBJ2-1 | TRBV11-3 | CASSLDQGGSATYNEQFF
TRBD2 | - | TRBJ2-1 | TRBV3-1 | CASSPWRGVYNEQFF
- | - | TRBJ2-3 | TRBV7-2 | CASSRQVTDTQYF
- | - | TRBJ1-2 | TRBV9 | CASSAGIGGYTF
- | few | TRBJ2-3 | TRBV6-2/TRBV6-3 | CASSFLGASTQYF
- | - | TRBJ1-5 | TRBV7-2 | CASSLVGFSNQPQHF
- | - | TRBJ2-1 | TRBV25-1 | CASRDVNEQFF
- | - | TRBJ1-1 | TRBV9 | CASSARVANTEAFF
TRBD1 | - | TRBJ2-5 | TRBV2 | CASSTGARETQYF
- | - | TRBJ2-3 | TRBV12-3/TRBV12-4 | CASSLNAGGDTQYF
TRBD1 | - | TRBJ1-5 | TRBV4-2 | CASSHPDREANQPQHF
TRBD1 | - | TRBJ1-2 | TRBV29-1 | CSDKDRVGYGYTF
- | few | TRBJ2-5 | TRBV5-1 | CASRVGQETQYF
- | - | TRBJ1-3 | TRBV10-3 | CAISEGQIGNTIYF
- | - | TRBJ1-1 | TRBV19 | CASTIQGSGTEAFF
TRBD2 | - | TRBJ2-3 | TRBV9 | CASSIRDYSSTDTQYF